This section outlines one T cell receptor (beta chain) sequence together with its context. This sample was included in a study of CD8 T cells in Susac syndrome. cDNA came from 0.5 to 1 ug RNA primed by random hexamers. It was immunoSEQ multiplex PCR that amplified TCR beta CDR3 across 54 Vbeta and 13 Jbeta. Using its own MiXCR run on the immunoSEQ multiplex PCR reads, TCRdb lists one record per CDR3 protein. The table records fewer than 150,000 distinct CDR3 sequences, approximately 95% of them present only once. TCR beta sequencing was performed on blood CD8+ and CD4+ T cells. Healthy donors constituted the controls, which were matched for age and sex. The TCR originated in a human donor in good health. The source material was CD8+ T cells from PBMCs.

CDR3 DNA: TGTGCCAGCAGCCAAGACCTGGCTAGCGGGGTTTACAATGAGCAGTTCTTC. Protein sequence: CASSQDLASGVYNEQFF. V and J are TRBV4-2 and TRBJ2-1; 9 bases agree with TRBD2. Looked up from germline, CDR1 is LGHNA and CDR2 is YNFKEQ. Trimming took 0 bases from V and 4 from J; bases not matched to a gene: 7. This CDR3 comprises 17 residues.